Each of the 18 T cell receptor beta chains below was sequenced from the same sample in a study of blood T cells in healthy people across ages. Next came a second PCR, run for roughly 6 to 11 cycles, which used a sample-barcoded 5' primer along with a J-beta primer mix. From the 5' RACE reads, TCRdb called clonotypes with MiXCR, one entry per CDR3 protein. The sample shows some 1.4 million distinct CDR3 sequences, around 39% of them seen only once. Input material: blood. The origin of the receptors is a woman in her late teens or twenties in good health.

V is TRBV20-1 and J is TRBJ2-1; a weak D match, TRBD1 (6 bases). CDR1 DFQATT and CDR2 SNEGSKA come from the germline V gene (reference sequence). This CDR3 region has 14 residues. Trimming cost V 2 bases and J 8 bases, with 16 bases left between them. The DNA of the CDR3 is TGCAGTGCTAGATACCGGGACACCTATCATGAGCAGTTCTTC. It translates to CSARYRDTYHEQFF.

The DNA of the CDR3 is TGTGCCAGCAGCCAAACACAGGGGATTCTGAGGGAGCAGTACTTC. It is translated as CASSQTQGILREQYF. The genes are TRBV3-1 and TRBJ2-4; 7 bases map to TRBD1. The ends lost 2 bases at V and 13 bases at J; junction bases unmatched: 14. The germline gives CDR1 LGHDT, CDR2 YNNKEL (reference sequence). The CDR3 has 15 amino acids.

CDR3 in DNA: TGCGCCAGCAGCTGGGCGGGGGAAGACACCGGGGAGCTGTTTTTT. Its protein product is CASSWAGEDTGELFF. The chain carries TRBV5-1 and TRBJ2-2; 7 bases are a match to TRBD2. Germline assignment: CDR1 SGHRS and CDR2 YFSETQ. The CDR3 has 15 amino acids. Losses at the gene ends were 3 bases for V and 3 bases for J; bases not matched to a gene: 5.

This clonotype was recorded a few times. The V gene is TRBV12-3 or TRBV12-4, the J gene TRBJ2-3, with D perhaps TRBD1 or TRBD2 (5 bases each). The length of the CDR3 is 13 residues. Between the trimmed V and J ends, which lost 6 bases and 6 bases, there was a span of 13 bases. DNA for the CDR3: TGTGCCAGCAGAACTGGGGACGTGGATACGCAGTATTTT. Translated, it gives CASRTGDVDTQYF.

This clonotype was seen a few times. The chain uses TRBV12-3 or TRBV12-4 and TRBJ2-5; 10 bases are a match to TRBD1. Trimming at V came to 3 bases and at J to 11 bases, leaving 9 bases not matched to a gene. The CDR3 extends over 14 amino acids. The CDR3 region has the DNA TGTGCCAGCAGTTTGTCGGACAGGGGGTATGAGCAGTACTTC. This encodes CASSLSDRGYEQYF.

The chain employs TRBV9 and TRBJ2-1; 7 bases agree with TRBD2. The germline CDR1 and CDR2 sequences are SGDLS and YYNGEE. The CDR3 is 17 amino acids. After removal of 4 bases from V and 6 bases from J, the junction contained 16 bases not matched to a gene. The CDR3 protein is CASSLPLGGGVVNEQFF. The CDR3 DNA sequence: TGTGCCAGCAGCTTACCACTTGGGGGAGGGGTGGTCAATGAGCAGTTCTTC.

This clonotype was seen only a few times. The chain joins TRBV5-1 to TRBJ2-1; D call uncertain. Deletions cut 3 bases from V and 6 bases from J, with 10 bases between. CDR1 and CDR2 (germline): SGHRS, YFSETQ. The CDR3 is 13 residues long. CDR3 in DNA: TGCGCCAGCAGCTCCGACAACATCAATGAGCAGTTCTTC. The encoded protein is CASSSDNINEQFF. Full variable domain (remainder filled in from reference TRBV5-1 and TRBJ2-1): KAGVTQTPRYLIKTRGQQVTLSCSPISGHRSVSWYQQTPGQGLQFLFEYFSETQRNKGNFPGRFSGRQFSNSRSEMNVSTLELGDSALYLCASSSDNINEQFFGPGTRLTVL.

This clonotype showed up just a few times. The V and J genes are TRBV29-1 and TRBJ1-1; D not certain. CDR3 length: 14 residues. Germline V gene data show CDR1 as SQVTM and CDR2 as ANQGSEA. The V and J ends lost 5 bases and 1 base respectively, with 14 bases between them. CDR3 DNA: TGCAGCGTTCCCGACGACCAATCGAACACTGAAGCTTTCTTT. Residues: CSVPDDQSNTEAFF.

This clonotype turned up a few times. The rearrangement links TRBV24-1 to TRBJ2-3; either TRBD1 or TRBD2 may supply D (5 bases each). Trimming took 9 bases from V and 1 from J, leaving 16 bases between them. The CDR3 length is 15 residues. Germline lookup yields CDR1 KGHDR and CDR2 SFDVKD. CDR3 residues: CATSLAIGGTDTQYF. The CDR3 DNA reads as TGTGCCACCTCCTTAGCGATAGGGGGCACAGATACGCAGTATTTT.

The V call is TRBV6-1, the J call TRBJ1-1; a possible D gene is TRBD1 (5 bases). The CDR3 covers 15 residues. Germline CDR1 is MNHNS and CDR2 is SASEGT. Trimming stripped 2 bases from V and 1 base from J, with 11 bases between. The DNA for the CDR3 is TGTGCCAGCAGTGAATTGGTCAGGGCGAACACTGAAGCTTTCTTT. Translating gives CASSELVRANTEAFF.

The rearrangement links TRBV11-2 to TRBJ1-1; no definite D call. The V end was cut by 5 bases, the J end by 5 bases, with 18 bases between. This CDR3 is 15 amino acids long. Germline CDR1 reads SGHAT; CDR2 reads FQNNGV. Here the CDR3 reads CASSPLPDPGTEAFF. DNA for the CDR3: TGTGCCAGCAGCCCCTTGCCGGACCCGGGGACTGAAGCTTTCTTT.

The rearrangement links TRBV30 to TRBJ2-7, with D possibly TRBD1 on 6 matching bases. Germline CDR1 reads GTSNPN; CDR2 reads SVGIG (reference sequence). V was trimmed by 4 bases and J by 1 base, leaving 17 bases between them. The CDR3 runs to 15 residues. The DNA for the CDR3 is TGTGCCTGGAATGAGGGGACAAGAAGGTCCTACGAGCAGTACTTC. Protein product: CAWNEGTRRSYEQYF.

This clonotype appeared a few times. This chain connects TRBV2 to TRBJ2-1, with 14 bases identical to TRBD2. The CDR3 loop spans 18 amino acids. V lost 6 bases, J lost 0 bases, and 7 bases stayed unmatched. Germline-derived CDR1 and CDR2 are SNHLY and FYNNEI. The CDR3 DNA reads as TGTGCCAGCAGGTGCCCCGGGACTAGCGGGAGCTCCTACAATGAGCAGTTCTTC. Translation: CASRCPGTSGSSYNEQFF.

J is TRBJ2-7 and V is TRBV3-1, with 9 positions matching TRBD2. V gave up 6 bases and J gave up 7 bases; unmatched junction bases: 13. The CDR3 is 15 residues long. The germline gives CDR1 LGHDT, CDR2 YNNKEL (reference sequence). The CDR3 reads CASRAGGTSSNEQYF. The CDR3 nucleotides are TGTGCCAGCAGGGCCGGGGGGACTAGCTCCAATGAGCAGTACTTC.

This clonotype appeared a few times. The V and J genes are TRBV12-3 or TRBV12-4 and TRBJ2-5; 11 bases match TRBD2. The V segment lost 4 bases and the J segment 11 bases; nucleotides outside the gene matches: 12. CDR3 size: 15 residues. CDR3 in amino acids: CASSSPGTSGWEQYF. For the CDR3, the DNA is TGTGCCAGCAGTTCGCCCGGGACTAGCGGTTGGGAGCAGTACTTC.

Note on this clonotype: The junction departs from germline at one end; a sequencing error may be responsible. This CDR3 is CASISNPGCLGNGGYTF. Here the CDR3 DNA reads TGTGCCAGCATTTCGAATCCGGGCTGTCTTGGCAACGGGGGCTACACCTTT. The chain has TRBV6-6 and TRBJ1-2, with TRBD1 as a possible D gene (6 bases). The length of the CDR3 is 17 residues. Germline V lookup: CDR1 MNHNY, CDR2 SVGAGI (reference sequence).

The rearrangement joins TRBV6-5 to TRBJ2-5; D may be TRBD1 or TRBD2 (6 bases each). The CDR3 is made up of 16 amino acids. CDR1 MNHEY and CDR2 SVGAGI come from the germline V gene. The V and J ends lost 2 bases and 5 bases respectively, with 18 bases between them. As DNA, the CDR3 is TGTGCCAGCAGTTACGCTGGACGGGGGCGTGGGGAGACCCAGTACTTC. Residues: CASSYAGRGRGETQYF.

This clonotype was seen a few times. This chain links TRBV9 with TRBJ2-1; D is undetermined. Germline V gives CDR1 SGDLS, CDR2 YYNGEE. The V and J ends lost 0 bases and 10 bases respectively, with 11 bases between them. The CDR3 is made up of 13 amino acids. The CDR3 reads CASSVEYSKEQFF. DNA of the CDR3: TGTGCCAGCAGCGTAGAATACTCGAAGGAGCAGTTCTTC.